This TCR beta chain was profiled in a study of post-analysis software for immune sequencing data. This clonotype was counted only a few times. Its antigen is undetermined. Trimming removed 2 bases at V and 4 bases at J, with 14 bases between. Germline lookup yields CDR1 DFQATT and CDR2 SNEGSKA (reference sequence). The length of the CDR3 is 14 residues. Sequencing libraries made from TCR beta cDNA carried unique molecular identifiers. TCRdb re-called the PCR reads through MiXCR, storing one row per CDR3 protein. The sample has fewer than 550,000 distinct CDR3 sequences, around 36% seen once. Study-level results: Multiple sclerosis patients had significantly lower normalized Chao1 diversity than controls. Controls showed lower frequencies than patients for five TRBV segments, and TRBV5-6, TRBV5-1 and TRBV20-1 were among these.

The sample comprised blood. The source of this sequence is a girl aged 2 to 17 with multiple sclerosis. V usage is TRBV20-1 and J usage is TRBJ1-2, with D possibly being TRBD1 (5 bases). The DNA of the CDR3 is TGCAGTGCTAGAATCGACACCGGGGGCTATGGCTACACCTTC. This translates into CSARIDTGGYGYTF.